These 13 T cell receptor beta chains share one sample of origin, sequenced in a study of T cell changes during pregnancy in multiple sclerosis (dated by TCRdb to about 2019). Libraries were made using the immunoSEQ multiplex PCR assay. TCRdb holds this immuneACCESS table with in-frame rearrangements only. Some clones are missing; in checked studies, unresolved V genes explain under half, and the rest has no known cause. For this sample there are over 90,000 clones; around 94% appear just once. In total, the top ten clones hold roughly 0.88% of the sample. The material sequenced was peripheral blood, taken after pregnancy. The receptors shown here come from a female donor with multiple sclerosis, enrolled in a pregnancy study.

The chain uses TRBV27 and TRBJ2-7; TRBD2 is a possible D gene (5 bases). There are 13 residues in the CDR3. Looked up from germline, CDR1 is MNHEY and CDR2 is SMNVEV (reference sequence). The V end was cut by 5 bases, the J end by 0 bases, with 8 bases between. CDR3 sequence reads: CASSRTLSYEQYF. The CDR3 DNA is TGTGCCAGCAGTCGGACTCTCTCCTACGAGCAGTACTTC.

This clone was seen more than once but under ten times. CDR3 in amino acids: CASSLDRVEAFF. The CDR3 bases are TGTGCCAGCAGCTTAGACAGGGTCGAAGCTTTCTTT. The chain carries TRBV7-9 and TRBJ1-1; a weak D match, TRBD1 (6 bases). The CDR3 loop spans 12 amino acids. Germline V gene lookup returns CDR1 SEHNR and CDR2 FQNEAQ (reference sequence). Trimming took 1 base from V and 8 from J, leaving 8 bases between them.

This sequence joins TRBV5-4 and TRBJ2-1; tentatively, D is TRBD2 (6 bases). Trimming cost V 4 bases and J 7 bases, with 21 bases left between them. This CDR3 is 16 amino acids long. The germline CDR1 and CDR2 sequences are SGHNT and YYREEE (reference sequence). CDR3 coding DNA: TGTGCCAGCAGCCCCCTCCATGACGGGAGTTTGAATGAGCAGTTCTTC. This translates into CASSPLHDGSLNEQFF.

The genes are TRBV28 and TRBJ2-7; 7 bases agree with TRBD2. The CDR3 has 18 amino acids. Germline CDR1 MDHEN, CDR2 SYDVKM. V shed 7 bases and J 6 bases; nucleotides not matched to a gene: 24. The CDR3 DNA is TGTGCCAGCACCTCATCGCTGGGCGGGAGAGCTATATTCGGCGAGCAGTACTTC. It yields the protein CASTSSLGGRAIFGEQYF.

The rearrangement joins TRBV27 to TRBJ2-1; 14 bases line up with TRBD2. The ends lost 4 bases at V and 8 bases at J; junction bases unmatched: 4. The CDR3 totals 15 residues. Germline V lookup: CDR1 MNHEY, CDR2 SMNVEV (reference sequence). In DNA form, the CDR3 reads TGTGCCAGCAGTTCCGGACTAGCGGGAGGCGATGAGCAGTTCTTC. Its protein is CASSSGLAGGDEQFF.

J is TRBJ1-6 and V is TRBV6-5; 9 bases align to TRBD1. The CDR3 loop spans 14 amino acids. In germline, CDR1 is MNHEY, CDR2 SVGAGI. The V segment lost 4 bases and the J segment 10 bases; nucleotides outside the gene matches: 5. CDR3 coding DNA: TGTGCCAGCAGTTTACAGGGGGCACTGTCACCCCTCCACTTT. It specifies CASSLQGALSPLHF.

DNA of the CDR3: TGTGCCAGCAGTATCCCGGGACTAGCGGGAGGGATAAGGAATGAGCAGTTCTTC. Amino acids: CASSIPGLAGGIRNEQFF. J is TRBJ2-1 and V is TRBV27; 16 nucleotides align to TRBD2. The CDR3 runs 18 residues. The germline CDR1 and CDR2 sequences are MNHEY and SMNVEV (reference sequence). V trimming: 5 bases; J trimming: 7 bases; junction bases outside the gene matches: 11.

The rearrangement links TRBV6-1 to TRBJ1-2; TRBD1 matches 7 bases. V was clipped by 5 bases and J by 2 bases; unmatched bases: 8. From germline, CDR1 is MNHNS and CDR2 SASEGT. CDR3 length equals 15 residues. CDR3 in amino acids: CASSSPDRVNYGYTF. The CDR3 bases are TGTGCCAGCAGTTCGCCCGACAGGGTCAACTATGGCTACACCTTC.

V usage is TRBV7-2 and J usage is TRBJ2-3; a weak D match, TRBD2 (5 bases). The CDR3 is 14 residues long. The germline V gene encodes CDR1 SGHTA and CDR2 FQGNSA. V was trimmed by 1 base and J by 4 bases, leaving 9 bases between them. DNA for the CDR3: TGTGCCAGCAGCTTAGGTGGGAGCGCAGATACGCAGTATTTT. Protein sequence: CASSLGGSADTQYF.

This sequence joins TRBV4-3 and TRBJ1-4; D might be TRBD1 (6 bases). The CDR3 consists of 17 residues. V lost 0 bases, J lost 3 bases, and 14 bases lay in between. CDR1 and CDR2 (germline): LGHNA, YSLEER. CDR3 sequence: CASSQDQGFQANEKLFF. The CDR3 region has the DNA TGCGCCAGCAGCCAAGATCAGGGGTTCCAGGCTAATGAAAAACTGTTTTTT.

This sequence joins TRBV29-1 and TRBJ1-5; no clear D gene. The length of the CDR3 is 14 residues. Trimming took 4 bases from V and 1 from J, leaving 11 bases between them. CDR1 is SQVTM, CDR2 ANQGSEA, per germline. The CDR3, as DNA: TGCAGCGTTGGGAGCGGCCTCAGCAATCAGCCCCAGCATTTT. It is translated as CSVGSGLSNQPQHF.

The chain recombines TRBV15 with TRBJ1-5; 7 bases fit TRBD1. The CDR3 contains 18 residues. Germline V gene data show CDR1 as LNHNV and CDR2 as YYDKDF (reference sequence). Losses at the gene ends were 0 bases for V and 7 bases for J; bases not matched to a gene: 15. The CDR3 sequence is CATSRDRQTGWWGQPQHF. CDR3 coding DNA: TGTGCCACCAGCAGAGATCGCCAGACAGGGTGGTGGGGACAGCCCCAGCATTTT.

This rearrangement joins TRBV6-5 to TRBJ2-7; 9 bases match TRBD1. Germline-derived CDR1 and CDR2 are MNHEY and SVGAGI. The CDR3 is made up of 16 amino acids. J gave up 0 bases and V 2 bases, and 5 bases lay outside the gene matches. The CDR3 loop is CASSYRQGGGSYEQYF. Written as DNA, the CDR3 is TGTGCCAGCAGTTACCGACAGGGGGGCGGCTCCTACGAGCAGTACTTC.